The 13 T cell receptor beta chains in this list originate from one sample, sequenced in a study of shared clonotypes between healthy human individuals. Clones were read by immunoSEQ multiplex PCR, and TCRdb kept only the in-frame ones, dropping some. The table has about 92,000 clones, around 68% seen once. Material for sequencing was memory CD8+ T cells sorted from blood. Described subset: CD45RO+ cells pooled with CCR7-negative TemRA cells. These receptors all stem from a man under 40 in good health.

The rearrangement uses TRBV7-3 and TRBJ2-1; TRBD2 matches 7 bases. This CDR3 spans 15 amino acids. The trim removed 5 bases at V and 1 base at J, leaving 5 bases unmatched. CDR1 is SGHTA and CDR2 is FQGTGA in the germline V gene. The CDR3 here is CASSPIAGSYNEQFF. The CDR3 DNA sequence: TGTGCCAGCAGCCCGATAGCGGGTTCCTACAATGAGCAGTTCTTC.

The chain has TRBV28 and TRBJ2-7; no reliable D call. Looked up from germline, CDR1 is MDHEN and CDR2 is SYDVKM. CDR3 size: 12 residues. V shed 10 bases and J shed 3 bases, with 13 bases lying between them. The CDR3 DNA sequence: TGTGCCACCTCCGACACAATCTACGAGCAGTACTTC. Translation: CATSDTIYEQYF.

The rearrangement uses TRBV6-1 and TRBJ1-2; tentatively, D is TRBD1 (5 bases). Germline CDR1 MNHNS, CDR2 SASEGT. V was trimmed by 6 bases and J by 5 bases, leaving 16 bases between them. The length of the CDR3 is 14 residues. The CDR3 here is CASSGAGLGYGYTF. As DNA, the CDR3 is TGTGCCAGCAGCGGGGCAGGCCTGGGGTATGGCTACACCTTC.

The chain couples TRBV5-1 to TRBJ2-7; a weak D match, TRBD2 (6 bases). This CDR3 has 15 amino acids. V dropped 0 bases and J dropped 4 bases, with 14 bases sitting between them. From germline, CDR1 is SGHRS and CDR2 YFSETQ. The CDR3 loop reads CASSLGGPGVYEQYF. The CDR3 DNA sequence: TGCGCCAGCAGCTTGGGTGGACCGGGAGTATACGAGCAGTACTTC.

This sequence joins TRBV6-5 and TRBJ1-5; D uncertain. V lost 7 bases, J lost 0 bases, and 13 bases lay in between. The CDR3 sequence is 15 residues long. Germline V lookup: CDR1 MNHEY, CDR2 SVGAGI. The CDR3 bases are TGTGCCAGCAAAATCAGAATATATAGCAATCAGCCCCAGCATTTT. It yields the protein CASKIRIYSNQPQHF.

This clone was counted between two and nine times. The CDR3, as DNA: TGCGCCAGCAGCCCGGGACTAGCGGGGAACCTTAAAGAGACCCAGTACTTC. Its translation: CASSPGLAGNLKETQYF. This chain connects TRBV5-1 to TRBJ2-5; 13 nucleotides line up with TRBD2. Trimming at V came to 4 bases and at J to 3 bases, leaving 9 bases not matched to a gene. The CDR3 covers 17 residues. The germline V gene has CDR1 SGHRS and CDR2 YFSETQ.

The chain combines TRBV7-6 with TRBJ2-2, with D perhaps TRBD1 (5 bases). Looked up from germline, CDR1 is SGHVS and CDR2 is FNYEAQ. With 4 bases removed from V and 3 bases from J, the gap between germline ends came to 15 bases. The CDR3 sequence is 16 residues long. CDR3 DNA sequence: TGTGCCAGCAGCTCAGGAGCAGGGCTGTACACCGGGGAGCTGTTTTTT. The encoded protein is CASSSGAGLYTGELFF.

This clone has ten or more counts. The V gene is TRBV27, the J gene TRBJ2-1; 7 positions agree with TRBD1. The CDR3 runs 14 residues. With V trimmed by 5 bases and J by 6 bases, 7 bases remained unmatched. Germline loops: CDR1 MNHEY, CDR2 SMNVEV (reference sequence). CDR3 sequence reads: CASSIGTAINEQFF. The CDR3 nucleotides are TGTGCCAGCAGTATTGGGACAGCGATCAATGAGCAGTTCTTC.

In its sample, this clone was seen once. The DNA of the CDR3 is TGTGCCAGCAGTCCCGAGCGGCCCCAAGAGACCCAGTACTTC. Its translation is CASSPERPQETQYF. The V gene is TRBV2, the J gene TRBJ2-5; D might be TRBD2 (5 bases). Trimming took 5 bases from V and 1 from J, leaving 11 bases between them. Germline CDR1 and CDR2: SNHLY and FYNNEI. This CDR3 contains 14 residues. The whole variable domain, filled in from reference TRBV2 and TRBJ2-5, reads EPEVTQTPSHQVTQMGQEVILRCVPISNHLYFYWYRQILGQKVEFLVSFYNNEISEKSEIFDDQFSVERPDGSNFTLKIRSTKLEDSAMYFCASSPERPQETQYFGPGTRLLVL.

This clone appeared once. V gene TRBV6-1 combines with J gene TRBJ1-5; 8 bases agree with TRBD1. V dropped 1 base and J dropped 6; count of bases not matched to a gene: 5. The germline gives CDR1 MNHNS, CDR2 SASEGT. The CDR3 is 15 residues long. For the CDR3, the DNA is TGTGCCAGCAGTGAAGTTACAGGGGGGACTCAGCCCCAGCATTTT. It specifies CASSEVTGGTQPQHF.

V is TRBV27 and J is TRBJ2-2, with no clear D. The ends were cut back, 0 bases at V and 2 bases at J, with 7 bases in the middle. From germline, CDR1 is MNHEY and CDR2 SMNVEV (reference sequence). This CDR3 is 15 amino acids long. CDR3 nucleotides: TGTGCCAGCAGTTTATCCGGCAGAAACACCGGGGAGCTGTTTTTT. Protein: CASSLSGRNTGELFF.

The chain recombines TRBV6-5 with TRBJ2-1, with D perhaps matching TRBD2 (5 bases). V lost 4 bases, J lost 7 bases, and 20 bases lay in between. The CDR3 totals 16 residues. The V gene's germline CDR1 is MNHEY and CDR2 SVGAGI. The CDR3 reads CASSSARRALTNEQFF. The CDR3 nucleotides read TGTGCCAGCAGTTCCGCACGGCGGGCCCTAACAAATGAGCAGTTCTTC.

The chain carries TRBV28 and TRBJ2-3, with 7 bases lining up with TRBD1. This CDR3 comprises 15 residues. Trimming cost V 5 bases and J 2 bases; bases outside gene matches: 7. Germline values: CDR1 MDHEN, CDR2 SYDVKM. CDR3 in amino acids: CASSAPGTDTDTQYF. The CDR3 nucleotides read TGTGCCAGCAGTGCCCCCGGGACAGACACAGATACGCAGTATTTT. Full variable domain (remainder filled in from reference TRBV28 and TRBJ2-3): DVKVTQSSRYLVKRTGEKVFLECVQDMDHENMFWYRQDPGLGLRLIYFSYDVKMKEKGDIPEGYSVSREKKERFSLILESASTNQTSMYLCASSAPGTDTDTQYFGPGTRLTVL.